These T cell receptor beta chains were read from a single sample in a study of T cell responses to AZD1222 COVID-19 vaccine. The assay was immunoSEQ multiplex PCR, and TCRdb's table has in-frame clones only and misses some. The profile shows approximately 130,000 clones, about nine tenths of them singletons. The source was peripheral blood, collected 28 days after the second AZD1222 dose. The receptors were sampled from an adult who received the AZD1222 COVID-19 vaccine. Both conserved end residues are part of each CDR3. Fields, in order: D gene, V gene, J gene, clone size, CDR3 DNA, CDR3 protein. D genes are given only for firm matches. Only some rows state a clone size, as once, few, many or a class for expanded clones.

-	TRBV12-3/TRBV12-4	TRBJ1-2	-	TGTGCCAGCAGTTTTTCCGGACGCTACACCTTC	CASSFSGRYTF
TRBD1	TRBV10-1	TRBJ2-7	-	TGCGCCAGCAGTGATCCCGGGACAGGGGCATGGGAGCAGTACTTC	CASSDPGTGAWEQYF
-	TRBV27	TRBJ1-1	-	TGTGCCAGCAGCTTTGGGGGGATGGGGTACACTGAAGCTTTCTTT	CASSFGGMGYTEAFF
-	TRBV7-8	TRBJ1-5	-	TGTGCCAGCAGCTTACGGTGGGGGGGCAATCAGCCCCAGCATTTT	CASSLRWGGNQPQHF
TRBD2	TRBV3-1/TRBV3-2	TRBJ2-2	-	TGTGCCAGCAGCCAAGACGGACTAGCGGGAGAACGGGGTAACACCGGGGAGCTGTTTTTT	CASSQDGLAGERGNTGELFF
-	TRBV6-5	TRBJ1-1	-	TGTGCCAGCAGTCTAACAGAGAACACTGAAGCTTTCTTT	CASSLTENTEAFF
-	TRBV6-5	TRBJ1-5	-	TGTGCCACCCGGCGGGGGGCGAGCTTAAATCAGCCCCAGCATTTT	CATRRGASLNQPQHF
-	TRBV18	TRBJ2-5	-	TGTGCCAGCTCACCAAGCCGGAGTAGCGGCCAAGAGACCCAGTACTTC	CASSPSRSSGQETQYF
-	TRBV11-1	TRBJ1-1	-	TGTGCCAGCAGCGGTTGGACTGAAGCTTTCTTT	CASSGWTEAFF
-	TRBV4-1	TRBJ1-4	-	TGCGCCAGCAGCCCTGGGGCCCGTGCAACTAATGAAAAACTGTTTTTT	CASSPGARATNEKLFF
-	TRBV7-9	TRBJ1-3	-	TGTGCCAGCGGGACCTTGGGTGCAGCGGGCTCTGGAAACACCATATATTTT	CASGTLGAAGSGNTIYF
TRBD2	TRBV7-2	TRBJ2-1	-	TGTGCCAGCAGCCGGACTAGCGGGAACTACAATGAGCAGTTCTTC	CASSRTSGNYNEQFF
-	TRBV7-2	TRBJ1-6	few	TGTGCCAGCAGCTTAGTCTCCCGCCCTGGTTCACCCCTCCACTTT	CASSLVSRPGSPLHF